One and the same sample provided the 28 T cell receptor beta chains below, sequenced in a study of blood T cell repertoires in COVID-19. Assay: immunoSEQ multiplex PCR; the TCRdb copy retains only in-frame clones and omits some. The sample lists approximately 300,000 clones, 90% seen once, with 3.9% in the top ten. Specimen: PBMCs or T cells enriched from blood (not recorded which). The receptors derive from a woman aged 25-40 years who had been exposed to COVID-19.

A word on this clone: Other DNA sequences in this sample translate to the same CDR3. J is TRBJ1-1 and V is TRBV7-9; 7 nucleotides align to TRBD1. Germline lookup yields CDR1 SEHNR and CDR2 FQNEAQ (reference sequence). The V and J ends lost 4 bases and 0 bases, in that order; junction bases with no gene match: 5. This CDR3 comprises 15 residues. CDR3 protein: CASSSRTGVNTEAFF. In nucleotides, the CDR3 is TGTGCCAGCAGCTCCAGGACAGGCGTGAACACTGAAGCTTTCTTT.

This clone was seen a few times. This chain links TRBV11-3 with TRBJ1-1; D is unclear. Trimming removed 4 bases from V and 0 bases from J, with 6 bases in between. The CDR3 runs to 13 residues. Per germline, CDR1 SGHNT and CDR2 YENEEA. The CDR3 loop is CASSSGVNTEAFF. For the CDR3, the DNA is TGTGCCAGCAGCTCGGGAGTGAACACTGAAGCTTTCTTT.

This chain joins TRBV16 and TRBJ1-2; the D is unclear. This CDR3 comprises 14 residues. Germline values: CDR1 KGHSY, CDR2 FQNENV. Trimming left V 1 base short and J 3 bases short, with 9 bases between. The CDR3 is CASSQWARHYGYTF. The CDR3 DNA reads as TGTGCCAGCAGCCAATGGGCAAGGCACTATGGCTACACCTTC.

The chain recombines TRBV27 with TRBJ1-2, with D perhaps matching TRBD1 (5 bases). CDR3 size: 14 residues. Germline V gives CDR1 MNHEY, CDR2 SMNVEV (reference sequence). Trimming took off 8 bases at V and 0 bases at J, with 13 bases between the two ends. CDR3 protein: CASPRVTANYGYTF. CDR3 in DNA: TGTGCCAGCCCCAGGGTTACGGCTAACTATGGCTACACCTTC.

The V call is TRBV18, the J call TRBJ2-5, with TRBD1 matching over 9 bases. The CDR3 is 16 residues long. The V segment lost 3 bases and the J segment 5 bases; nucleotides outside the gene matches: 10. Germline CDR1 is KGHSH and CDR2 is LQKENI. DNA for the CDR3: TGTGCCAGCTCACCGATGGGACAGGGAGTCCTGGAGACCCAGTACTTC. Its protein is CASSPMGQGVLETQYF.

The chain couples TRBV6-5 to TRBJ1-5; 7 nucleotides match TRBD1. Trimming took 6 bases from V and 2 from J; bases not matched to a gene: 7. This CDR3 is built from 15 residues. Germline-derived CDR1 and CDR2 are MNHEY and SVGAGI. This CDR3 reads CASSVGTVGNQPQHF. CDR3 coding DNA: TGTGCCAGCAGCGTTGGGACAGTTGGCAATCAGCCCCAGCATTTT.

The chain joins TRBV19 to TRBJ1-2, with D tentatively TRBD1 (6 bases). The CDR3 runs 15 residues. Germline V gives CDR1 LNHDA, CDR2 SQIVND (reference sequence). Trimming shortened V by 7 bases and J by 4 bases, and 19 bases separated the two germline ends. CDR3 coding DNA: TGTGCCAGTAAACCGGTCGGGGGGCGAATCTATGGCTACACCTTC. It specifies CASKPVGGRIYGYTF. Supplemented by reference TRBV19 and TRBJ1-2, the full variable domain reads DGGITQSPKYLFRKEGQNVTLSCEQNLNHDAMYWYRQDPGQGLRLIYYSQIVNDFQKGDIAEGYSVSREKKESFPLTVTSAQKNPTAFYLCASKPVGGRIYGYTFGSGTRLTVV.

The chain is built from TRBV2 and TRBJ2-7, with no clear D. Trimming took off 4 bases at V and 1 base at J, with 8 bases between the two ends. This CDR3 has 13 residues. The germline V gene encodes CDR1 SNHLY and CDR2 FYNNEI. CDR3 in DNA: TGTGCCAGCAGTGTCGCTAGATCCTACGAGCAGTACTTC. Protein sequence: CASSVARSYEQYF. The whole variable domain, filled in from reference TRBV2 and TRBJ2-7, reads EPEVTQTPSHQVTQMGQEVILRCVPISNHLYFYWYRQILGQKVEFLVSFYNNEISEKSEIFDDQFSVERPDGSNFTLKIRSTKLEDSAMYFCASSVARSYEQYFGPGTRLTVT.

This chain links TRBV29-1 with TRBJ1-5; a weak D match, TRBD1 (5 bases). V was clipped by 6 bases and J by 1 base, with 16 bases between them. Germline CDR1 SQVTM, CDR2 ANQGSEA. The CDR3 totals 15 residues. DNA of the CDR3: TGCAGCGTCGCCCAGGCGCAGGGAAGCAATCAGCCCCAGCATTTT. Protein product: CSVAQAQGSNQPQHF.

This chain connects TRBV11-2 to TRBJ2-3; TRBD2 is a possible D gene (5 bases). Germline V gives CDR1 SGHAT, CDR2 FQNNGV. Trimming stripped 1 base from V and 4 bases from J, with 9 bases between. The CDR3 spans 14 residues. The CDR3 protein is CASSLAGVSDTQYF. As DNA, the CDR3 is TGTGCCAGCAGCTTAGCCGGGGTTTCAGATACGCAGTATTTT.

The V and J genes are TRBV10-3 and TRBJ1-5; D remains ambiguous. This CDR3 is 12 amino acids long. With 3 bases removed from V and 4 bases from J, the gap between germline ends came to 4 bases. CDR1 ENHRY and CDR2 SYGVKD come from the germline V gene. The CDR3 loop reads CAISDYNQPQHF. In nucleotides, the CDR3 is TGTGCCATCAGTGACTATAATCAGCCCCAGCATTTT.

The gene calls are TRBV5-1 and TRBJ1-1; TRBD1 aligns across 7 bases. The germline V gene encodes CDR1 SGHRS and CDR2 YFSETQ. After removal of 4 bases from V and 5 bases from J, the junction contained 8 bases not matched to a gene. The CDR3 length is 14 residues. CDR3 region: CASSRRRGHTEAFF. The CDR3 DNA sequence: TGCGCCAGCAGCCGGAGGAGGGGGCATACTGAAGCTTTCTTT.

The J gene is TRBJ1-1, the V gene TRBV6-2 or TRBV6-3, with D hard to call. Per germline, CDR1 MNHEY and CDR2 SVGEGT. The CDR3 runs to 13 residues. The V gene lost 3 bases and the J gene lost 3 bases, with 8 bases spanning the gap. The CDR3 DNA reads as TGTGCCAGCAGTTATAGATTCGACACTGAAGCTTTCTTT. Translated: CASSYRFDTEAFF.

This clone was picked up one time. V gene TRBV15 combines with J gene TRBJ1-1, with D perhaps matching TRBD1 (5 bases). Germline V lookup: CDR1 LNHNV, CDR2 YYDKDF (reference sequence). V was clipped by 0 bases and J by 1 base, with 12 bases between them. The CDR3 is 16 residues long. The CDR3: CATSRDRHRQNTEAFF. The CDR3 coding sequence is TGTGCCACCAGCAGAGATCGGCACAGGCAGAACACTGAAGCTTTCTTT.

The chain recombines TRBV28 with TRBJ1-2; 8 bases are a match to TRBD1. V trimming: 5 bases; J trimming: 4 bases; junction bases outside the gene matches: 9. Germline assignment: CDR1 MDHEN and CDR2 SYDVKM. The CDR3 runs 15 residues. CDR3 loop: CASSPGTDRVYGYTF. CDR3 DNA sequence: TGTGCCAGCAGTCCCGGGACGGACAGGGTCTATGGCTACACCTTC.

The V gene is TRBV27, the J gene TRBJ1-2; 7 nucleotides match TRBD1. V shed 0 bases and J 2 bases; nucleotides not matched to a gene: 3. Per germline, CDR1 MNHEY and CDR2 SMNVEV (reference sequence). The CDR3 covers 15 residues. CDR3 protein: CASSLSTGINYGYTF. CDR3 sequence (DNA): TGTGCCAGCAGTTTATCGACAGGGATAAACTATGGCTACACCTTC.

This clone was detected once. V and J are TRBV7-9 and TRBJ1-4; D ambiguous. This CDR3 comprises 17 residues. V was pared by 3 bases and J by 3 bases, with 17 bases between. From germline, CDR1 is SEHNR and CDR2 FQNEAQ (reference sequence). CDR3 amino acids: CASSFGQTMPPNEKLFF. CDR3 bases: TGTGCCAGCAGCTTCGGTCAGACTATGCCCCCTAATGAAAAACTGTTTTTT.

V gene TRBV3-1 (or the pseudogene TRBV3-2) combines with J gene TRBJ1-2; 7 nucleotides agree with TRBD1. Germline V gene lookup returns CDR1 LGHDT and CDR2 YNNKEL (reference sequence). J lost 1 base, V lost 4 bases, and 9 bases had no gene match. This CDR3 is built from 16 residues. DNA of the CDR3: TGTGCCAGCAGCCCCCGGGACAGATTCTATAACTATGGCTACACCTTC. This translates into CASSPRDRFYNYGYTF.

J is TRBJ2-2 and V is TRBV25-1; D gene uncertain. V lost 1 base and J lost 3, with 6 bases in between. CDR3 size: 14 residues. Germline V CDR1 and CDR2: MGHDK, SYGVNS. The chain's CDR3 is CASSESRDTGELFF. CDR3 bases: TGTGCCAGCAGTGAATCGCGCGACACCGGGGAGCTGTTTTTT. The whole variable domain, remainder taken from reference TRBV25-1 and TRBJ2-2, is EADIYQTPRYLVIGTGKKITLECSQTMGHDKMYWYQQDPGMELHLIHYSYGVNSTEKGDLSSESTVSRIRTEHFPLTLESARPSHTSQYLCASSESRDTGELFFGEGSRLTVL.

J is TRBJ1-4 and V is TRBV19; D is perhaps TRBD1 (5 bases). This CDR3 contains 15 residues. Deletions cut 5 bases from V and 7 bases from J, with 17 bases between. The germline gives CDR1 LNHDA, CDR2 SQIVND (reference sequence). The CDR3 spells CASSPTGSGGEKLFF. In DNA form, the CDR3 reads TGTGCCAGTAGTCCGACTGGGAGCGGGGGTGAAAAACTGTTTTTT.

This chain connects TRBV5-4 to TRBJ1-1, with 9 bases lining up with TRBD1. This CDR3 spans 16 amino acids. The ends lost 3 bases at V and 7 bases at J; junction bases unmatched: 13. Germline V CDR1 and CDR2: SGHNT, YYREEE (reference sequence). The CDR3 protein is CASSSGQGEDINEAFF. DNA for the CDR3: TGTGCCAGCAGCTCGGGACAGGGAGAGGATATTAATGAAGCTTTCTTT.

The J gene is TRBJ2-5, the V gene TRBV12-3 or TRBV12-4, with D possibly matching TRBD1 (6 bases). The CDR3 totals 13 residues. The V gene lost 8 bases and the J gene lost 2 bases, with 12 bases spanning the gap. The CDR3 sequence is CASGFGQQETQYF. In DNA, the CDR3 is TGTGCCAGCGGATTTGGACAGCAAGAGACCCAGTACTTC.

This chain connects TRBV7-6 to TRBJ2-7, with 8 bases that match TRBD1. Germline CDR1 SGHVS, CDR2 FNYEAQ. Trimming removed 5 bases from V and 6 bases from J; junction bases left unmatched: 12. This CDR3 has 15 amino acids. CDR3 region: CASSQYSGGAGEQYF. The CDR3 coding sequence is TGTGCCAGCAGCCAGTATTCAGGGGGCGCGGGCGAGCAGTACTTC.

This chain connects TRBV9 to TRBJ1-3, with D hard to call. This CDR3 has 14 amino acids. Germline lookup yields CDR1 SGDLS and CDR2 YYNGEE. The V and J ends lost 0 bases and 4 bases respectively, with 8 bases between them. CDR3 sequence reads: CASSVASTGNTIYF. Written as DNA, the CDR3 is TGTGCCAGCAGCGTAGCGAGTACGGGAAACACCATATATTTT.

The chain has TRBV4-2 and TRBJ1-2; D remains unclear. CDR1 and CDR2 from the germline V gene are LGHNA and YNFKEQ. V lost 0 bases and J 8 bases, leaving 16 bases between the germline ends. The CDR3 length is 15 residues. The CDR3 loop reads CASSQESEGAGGYTF. Written as DNA, the CDR3 is TGTGCCAGCAGCCAAGAATCAGAGGGCGCGGGGGGCTACACCTTC.

This clone was recorded only once. This chain uses TRBV5-8 with TRBJ2-5; 10 nucleotides align to TRBD2. The V and J ends lost 7 bases and 3 bases, in that order; junction bases with no gene match: 12. This CDR3 region has 16 residues. The germline gives CDR1 SGHTS, CDR2 YDEGEE. Written as DNA, the CDR3 is TGTGCCAGCCAAAGGTTTAGCGGGGGGTTCGAAGAGACCCAGTACTTC. Amino acid sequence: CASQRFSGGFEETQYF.

This chain uses TRBV11-1 with TRBJ2-2; D unresolved. The CDR3 sequence is 16 residues long. V lost 4 bases and J 0 bases, leaving 12 bases between the germline ends. From germline, CDR1 is SGHAT and CDR2 FQDESV (reference sequence). CDR3 sequence: CASSSHQSANTGELFF. DNA for the CDR3: TGTGCCAGCAGCTCCCACCAGAGCGCGAACACCGGGGAGCTGTTTTTT.

This chain connects TRBV5-4 to TRBJ1-1, with D possibly matching TRBD1 (5 bases). The germline V gene encodes CDR1 SGHNT and CDR2 YYREEE (reference sequence). Trimming took off 4 bases at V and 5 bases at J, with 21 bases between the two ends. This CDR3 is 16 amino acids long. CDR3 in DNA: TGTGCCAGCAGCCCTAAACGCGGGGGGAGGGTTACTGAAGCTTTCTTT. Translated, it gives CASSPKRGGRVTEAFF.